This T cell receptor beta chain was sequenced in a study of blood T cell repertoires in COVID-19. Study summary: There were acute and convalescent COVID-19 samples, and they came from the United States, Italy and Spain.

The table came from immunoSEQ multiplex PCR; TCRdb's copy has only in-frame clones and leaves some out. The table records fewer than 200,000 clones, around 92% of them present only once. Looked up from germline, CDR1 is LNHDA and CDR2 is SQIVND (reference sequence). The CDR3 sequence is 15 residues long. V lost 2 bases and J lost 1; bases outside the gene matches: 3. What was sequenced was peripheral blood. The chain recombines TRBV19 with TRBJ1-1; TRBD1 matches at 8 bases. The TCR sequence derives from a man under 40 with COVID-19, enrolled during active disease. CDR3 residues: CASSISGGPNTEAFF. The CDR3 DNA sequence: TGTGCCAGTAGTATATCAGGGGGCCCGAACACTGAAGCTTTCTTT.